Listed below are T cell receptor beta chains from one sample, sequenced in a study of cytomegalovirus exposure and HLA in healthy donors. Clones were read by immunoSEQ multiplex PCR, and TCRdb kept only the in-frame ones, dropping some. This sample's table has about 190,000 clones. The sample was PBMCs. The origin of the receptors is a man aged 25-45 years in good health and CMV-seronegative. Both conserved end residues are part of each CDR3. The D gene is left open where the match is weak.

>-|TRBJ2-3|TRBV19
TGTGCCAGTAGTACGGGTGGCACAGATACGCAGTATTTT
CASSTGGTDTQYF
>TRBD1|TRBJ2-1|TRBV5-1
TGCGCCAGCTCCCTTGTGGGGGACAGGGGCAATGAGCAGTTCTTC
CASSLVGDRGNEQFF
>-|TRBJ2-5|TRBV2
TGTGCCAGCAGTGAAGGGTCGCGGCAAGAGACCCAGTACTTC
CASSEGSRQETQYF
>TRBD1|TRBJ1-2|TRBV5-1
TGCGCCAGCAGCTCAGTTAGCCGAGGACAGGGGGCGAATGGCTACACCTTC
CASSSVSRGQGANGYTF
>-|TRBJ1-1|TRBV5-1
TGCGCCAGCAGCTTGTCCGCTATGAACACTGAAGCTTTCTTT
CASSLSAMNTEAFF
>TRBD2|TRBJ2-3|TRBV5-1
TGCGCCAGCAGCCTCCTGGGGGGACTAGCGGGAATAGATACGCAGTATTTT
CASSLLGGLAGIDTQYF
>-|TRBJ2-1|TRBV6-1
TGTGCCAGCAGTGAAGGTGTCGGGGAGCAGTTCTTC
CASSEGVGEQFF
>TRBD1|TRBJ1-6|TRBV6-5
TGTGCCAGCAGCCCGACAGGGGGGGGCCCCCTCCACTTT
CASSPTGGGPLHF
>-|TRBJ1-2|TRBV4-1
TGCGCCAGCAGCCAAGACGGGTACCCTCAGGGACTGGCTAACTATGGCTACACCTTC
CASSQDGYPQGLANYGYTF
>-|TRBJ2-2|TRBV5-1
TGCGCCAGCACCTCGACAGGGAACACCGGGGAGCTGTTTTTT
CASTSTGNTGELFF
>-|TRBJ1-2|TRBV6-5
TGTGCCAGCAGTTACTCGATGGGCTTCGGGAGAACAGGCTACACCTTC
CASSYSMGFGRTGYTF
>-|TRBJ1-1|TRBV11-2
TGTGCCAGCAGCCCCCAAGGGGCTGACAGGCGTCTTGAAGCTTTCTTT
CASSPQGADRRLEAFF
>TRBD2|TRBJ2-7|TRBV6-6
TGTGCCACCGAGGGGGGGGGACTAGCGGGAACTGCAGAGCAGTACTTC
CATEGGGLAGTAEQYF
>-|TRBJ2-3|TRBV19
TGTGCCAGTAGTATTCGGGGGGCTAGCACAGATACGCAGTATTTT
CASSIRGASTDTQYF
>-|TRBJ2-3|TRBV12-5
TGTGCTAGTGGCTCCACAGATACGCAGTATTTT
CASGSTDTQYF
>TRBD1|TRBJ2-1|TRBV6-6
TGTGCCAGCAGGGGACAGGAGGCCAATGAGCAGTTCTTC
CASRGQEANEQFF
>-|TRBJ1-1|TRBV9
TGTGCCAGCAGCGTTAGGGGAGGAATCTTGAACACTGAAGCTTTCTTT
CASSVRGGILNTEAFF
>TRBD2|TRBJ2-2|TRBV14
TGTGCCAGCAGCCATTCGGGTCAGAGTTCTAGCGGGGCTACCGGGGAGCTGTTTTTT
CASSHSGQSSSGATGELFF
>TRBD2|TRBJ2-4|TRBV2
TGTGCCAGCGGCGCCGGACTAGCGGCCCCGCAGATTCAGTACTTC
CASGAGLAAPQIQYF
>-|TRBJ1-2|TRBV11-2
TGTGCCAGCAGCCCCGGAGGGGACGGCTACACCTTC
CASSPGGDGYTF
>TRBD1|TRBJ1-1|TRBV7-9
TGTGCCAGCAGCGCCGTTTGGGACAGGGGTATGAACACTGAAGCTTTCTTT
CASSAVWDRGMNTEAFF
>TRBD1|TRBJ2-7|TRBV27
TGTGCCACCTTAAGGACAGGGAGCTCCTACGAGCAGTACTTC
CATLRTGSSYEQYF
>TRBD1|TRBJ2-2|TRBV28
TGTGCCAGCTCCAGGACAGGGGGTCTGGGAACCGGGGAGCTGTTTTTT
CASSRTGGLGTGELFF
>-|TRBJ1-1|TRBV9
TGTGCCAGCAGCGTAGATTTCTCCACTGAAGCTTTCTTT
CASSVDFSTEAFF
>TRBD1|TRBJ2-1|TRBV10-3
TGTGCCATCAGGGCCGGGACAGAGGCCCATGAGCAGTTCTTC
CAIRAGTEAHEQFF
>TRBD1|TRBJ2-5|TRBV18
TGTGCCAGCTCCCCCGGGACAGGGGGCCGGGGAGAGACCCAGTACTTC
CASSPGTGGRGETQYF
>TRBD1|TRBJ2-7|TRBV11-3
TGTGCCAGCAGCTCCGGACAGGGGATGTACGAGCAGTACTTC
CASSSGQGMYEQYF
>TRBD2|TRBJ2-1|TRBV30
TGTGCCTGGAGTGTAGGGACTAGCAGCTACAATGAGCAGTTCTTC
CAWSVGTSSYNEQFF
>TRBD2|TRBJ2-3|TRBV9
TGTGCCAGCAGCGTAGGGACTAGGAGCCTAATAAGGGGTACAGATACGCAGTATTTT
CASSVGTRSLIRGTDTQYF
>TRBD1|TRBJ2-2|TRBV19
TGTGCCAGTAGTATGAGGGACAGGGGGATTTTCGGGGAGCTGTTTTTT
CASSMRDRGIFGELFF
>-|TRBJ2-7|TRBV4-2
TGTGCCAGCAGCCAAGATAAGTCGGTCTCCTACGAGCAGTACTTC
CASSQDKSVSYEQYF
>TRBD1|TRBJ1-6|TRBV19
TGTGCCAGTAGTACGACAGGGATCACCTATAATTCACCCCTCCACTTT
CASSTTGITYNSPLHF
>-|TRBJ2-7|TRBV28
TGTGCCAGCAGTGAGAATTTCGCGACCTACGAGCAGTACTTC
CASSENFATYEQYF
>TRBD2|TRBJ2-1|TRBV11-2
TGTGCCAGCAGCACCCGGACTAGCGGGACGGGGGGTAATGAGCAGTTCTTC
CASSTRTSGTGGNEQFF
>TRBD1|TRBJ1-2|TRBV30
TGTGCCTGGAGTGACACCGGGACAGGGCTTGCCTATGGCTACACCTTC
CAWSDTGTGLAYGYTF
>TRBD1|TRBJ2-2|TRBV4-2
TGTGCCAGCAGCCAAGAGGACAGGGGCACCACCGGGGAGCTGTTTTTT
CASSQEDRGTTGELFF
>-|TRBJ1-3|TRBV5-1
TGCGCCAGCAGCTTGAGCGGGACTGGAAACACCATATATTTT
CASSLSGTGNTIYF
>-|TRBJ1-6|TRBV27
TGTGCCAGCAGTTTACACCGCCTGGGGAGTTCACCCCTCCACTTT
CASSLHRLGSSPLHF
>-|TRBJ1-2|TRBV30
TGTGCCTGGAGCCGAGACAGGCCCTATGGCTACACCTTC
CAWSRDRPYGYTF
>-|TRBJ1-5|TRBV29-1
TGCAGCGTCACCGGGGAAACTAGCAATCAGCCCCAGCATTTT
CSVTGETSNQPQHF
>-|TRBJ1-1|TRBV10-3
TGTGCCATCAGTGAGGAAGAGCAAGTTGAAGCTTTCTTT
CAISEEEQVEAFF
>-|TRBJ1-1|TRBV19
TGTGCCAGTAGTTTCGCCGGGACTCACCTCGAGACTTTCTTT
CASSFAGTHLETFF
>-|TRBJ2-3|TRBV7-9
TGTGCCAGCAGCTTAATGACAGATACGCGGTATTTT
CASSLMTDTRYF
>-|TRBJ1-3|TRBV25-1
TGTGCCAGCAGTGAAGGAGCGAGGCCTGGAAACACCATATATTTT
CASSEGARPGNTIYF
>TRBD2|TRBJ2-3|TRBV5-1
TGCGCCAGCAGCATACAGGGACTAGCGGTCCGAGATACGCAGTATTTT
CASSIQGLAVRDTQYF
>TRBD1|TRBJ2-1|TRBV11-2
TGTGCCAGCAGCTTAGCCCGGGACAGCCGACTTTACAATGAGCAGTTCTTC
CASSLARDSRLYNEQFF
>TRBD1|TRBJ1-1|TRBV5-5
TGTGCCAGCAGCTTGTTCAGGGGGGTGAACACTGAAGCTTTCTTT
CASSLFRGVNTEAFF
>-|TRBJ2-5|TRBV11-2
TGTGCCAGCAGCTTAGTGGGGGGAGAGACCCAGTACTTC
CASSLVGGETQYF
>-|TRBJ1-5|TRBV6-1
TGTGCCAGCAGCTTACAGGGAGAGCAGCCCCAGCATTTT
CASSLQGEQPQHF
>TRBD2|TRBJ2-2|TRBV30
TGTGCCTGGAGTTCTAGCGGGGGGAACACCGGGGAGCTGTTTTTT
CAWSSSGGNTGELFF
>-|TRBJ1-4|TRBV6-5
TGTGCCAGCAGTCGAGCCCCTGCAACTAATGAAAAACTGTTTTTT
CASSRAPATNEKLFF
>-|TRBJ2-5|TRBV7-8
TGTGTCAGCAGCTTGTCGGGCGGGAAAGAGACCCAGTACTTC
CVSSLSGGKETQYF
>TRBD2|TRBJ2-7|TRBV27
TGTGCCAGCAGTTTAGCGGGGACTAGCGGGAGCTACGAGCAGTACTTC
CASSLAGTSGSYEQYF
>TRBD2|TRBJ2-5|TRBV5-1
TGCGCCAGCAGCCTTAGCTGGGGGGGGGAGACCCAGTACTTC
CASSLSWGGETQYF
>-|TRBJ1-6|TRBV11-3
TGTGCCAGCAGCCCCCCAGACCCGGGGGGTTCACCCCTCCACTTT
CASSPPDPGGSPLHF
>-|TRBJ2-3|TRBV7-7
TGTGCCAGTTCGAAAGAATTGGGGGGAAGCACAGATACGCAGTATTTT
CASSKELGGSTDTQYF
>TRBD1|TRBJ1-1|TRBV7-9
TGTGCCAGCAGCTGGTACAGGGGGAGTAACACTGAAGCTTTCTTT
CASSWYRGSNTEAFF